This T cell receptor (beta chain) was observed in a study of T-cell reconstitution after alpha-beta-depleted transplantation in children. With regard to this clonotype: Antigen: not known.

Germline V gene data show CDR1 as SQVTM and CDR2 as ANQGSEA. The CDR3 has 15 residues. Trimming removed 7 bases at V and 0 bases at J, with 18 bases between. Overall study results and limits: There were reportedly several hundred expanded graft clones from which alpha-beta T cells came about two months after transplant. Elevated TCRbeta diversity at day 60 was traced, in some patients, to surviving recipient T cells and thymic progenitors.

Unique molecular identifiers were used to barcode this TCRbeta library. MiXCR, run by TCRdb on the PCR reads, gives a single entry per CDR3 protein. The sample holds around 78,000 distinct CDR3 sequences, 13% to 15% seen once. The clonotype originates from a male patient aged 2-9 years who had a stem cell transplant for acute lymphoblastic leukemia, so the T cells may come from the graft donor. The material sequenced was PBMCs, mostly from graft donor cells, taken 180 days after TCRalphabeta/CD19-depleted stem cell transplant. This chain uses TRBV29-1 with TRBJ1-1, with a tentative D call TRBD1 (6 bases). Here the CDR3 DNA reads TGCAGCGCCATTTCCAGGGGTTCGATGAACACTGAAGCTTTCTTT. Residues: CSAISRGSMNTEAFF. The full variable domain, with the rest looked up from reference TRBV29-1 and TRBJ1-1, is SAVISQKPSRDICQRGTSLTIQCQVDSQVTMMFWYRQQPGQSLTLIATANQGSEATYESGFVIDKFPISRPNLTFSTLTVSNMSPEDSSIYLCSAISRGSMNTEAFFGQGTRLTVV.